This T cell receptor beta chain emerged from a study of T cell repertoires in cytomegalovirus infection. On the study more broadly: From public TCR beta signatures came an indication of both CMV infection and matching HLA type.

CDR3 length: 11 amino acids. From germline, CDR1 is SQVTM and CDR2 ANQGSEA. V was trimmed by 5 bases and J by 3 bases, leaving 4 bases between them. TCRdb re-called the reads through MiXCR, storing one row per CDR3 protein. This table has roughly 630,000 distinct CDR3 sequences, about 24% appearing once. This sequence was found in a human donor in good health (CMV status not recorded). Some clones in this sample may be carry-over from other donors' samples. The gene calls are TRBV29-1 and TRBJ2-2, with no clear D. Sequenced: CD8+ T cells from PBMCs. CDR3 sequence (DNA): TGCAGCGTTTGGGACACCGGGGAGCTGTTTTTT. Translation gives CSVWDTGELFF.